This entry features one T cell receptor (beta chain) sequence. The antigen is undetermined. This entry is derived from a study of OX40 agonist ivuxolimab in advanced cancers. Study summary: The study treated patients with ivuxolimab, an agonistic anti-OX40 (CD134) antibody.

The germline V gene encodes CDR1 MDHEN and CDR2 SYDVKM. Trimming took off 10 bases at V and 5 bases at J, with 17 bases between the two ends. This CDR3 is 13 amino acids long. Sequencing was performed with immunoSEQ multiplex PCR; in TCRdb, only in-frame clones are kept and a portion is missing. This table holds about 76,000 clones, approximately 88% found once. Study outcomes and limitations: Those patients achieving a partial response at 0.1-3.0 mg/kg showed among the lowest clonal expansion.

This TCR derives from an adult with an advanced solid tumor such as melanoma, head and neck, liver or kidney cancer. The specimen was CD4+ or CD8+ T cells sorted from blood, collected in a trial of the OX40 agonist ivuxolimab. The chain carries TRBV28 and TRBJ1-2; D is possibly TRBD1 (5 bases). The CDR3 here is CATSVGATYGYTF. DNA of the CDR3: TGTGCCACGTCCGTTGGGGCAACTTATGGCTACACCTTC.